The 20 T cell receptor beta chains below were found in one sample sequenced in a study of vaccination and CD4 T cells after COVID-19. Their recognized antigens are unknown. Sequencing of the DNA from cultured CD4+ T cells was carried out with the Oncomine TCR Beta short-read assay. TCRdb independently ran MiXCR on the PCR reads; one entry per CDR3 protein. The sample has roughly 24,000 distinct CDR3 sequences, about 40% seen once; the top ten hold roughly a tenth. Treatment indicated: approximately 11-day PBMC culture with coronavirus spike peptide pools or control peptides (ViraFEST assay). The sample consisted of CD4+ T cells from blood, cultured in vitro. Receptors originate from a human donor who had recovered from COVID-19.

The chain joins TRBV28 to TRBJ1-2; maybe TRBD1 (5 bases). V lost 6 bases, J lost 8 bases, and 13 bases lay in between. The CDR3 is 12 residues long. Germline CDR1 reads MDHEN; CDR2 reads SYDVKM. CDR3 bases: TGTGCCAGCAGACCAGGGATTTGGGGCTACACCTTC. Translated, it gives CASRPGIWGYTF.

V gene TRBV7-2 combines with J gene TRBJ2-1, with TRBD2 identical over 11 bases. This CDR3 contains 22 residues. V dropped 3 bases and J dropped 0; count of bases not matched to a gene: 19. CDR1 is SGHTA, CDR2 FQGNSA, per germline. This CDR3 is CASSFGRLLSGRDTHSYNEQFF. CDR3 sequence (DNA): TGTGCCAGCAGCTTTGGGAGGTTACTTAGCGGGAGGGATACCCACTCCTACAATGAGCAGTTCTTC.

This clonotype was picked up a small number of times. The chain employs TRBV19 and TRBJ2-7, with unresolved D. The germline gives CDR1 LNHDA, CDR2 SQIVND (reference sequence). V dropped 3 bases and J dropped 2 bases, with 8 bases sitting between them. The CDR3 runs to 13 residues. CDR3 nucleotides: TGTGCCAGTAGTATGTTGGGTCCCTACGAGCAGTACTTC. Translated, it gives CASSMLGPYEQYF.

The chain links TRBV6-5 to TRBJ2-7, with D possibly being TRBD2 (5 bases). The CDR3 has 14 residues. V was pared by 2 bases and J by 6 bases, with 14 bases between. The germline CDR1 and CDR2 sequences are MNHEY and SVGAGI. CDR3 nucleotide sequence: TGTGCCAGCAGTTACGTAGCTAGTACTAGCGAGCAGTACTTC. Translating it yields CASSYVASTSEQYF.

This clonotype showed up just a few times. The rearrangement links TRBV6-1 to TRBJ2-4, with D possibly matching TRBD2 (5 bases). The V end lost 6 bases, the J end lost 1 base, and 7 bases lay between the germline ends. Germline V CDR1 and CDR2: MNHNS, SASEGT. The CDR3 contains 13 residues. In DNA form, the CDR3 reads TGTGCCAGCAGCCCGGGGGCCAAAAACATTCAGTACTTC. Encoded protein: CASSPGAKNIQYF.

The chain couples TRBV2 to TRBJ2-5; TRBD1 aligns across 7 bases. Looked up from germline, CDR1 is SNHLY and CDR2 is FYNNEI. The CDR3 consists of 12 residues. The trim removed 4 bases at V and 6 bases at J, leaving 2 bases unmatched. CDR3 amino acids: CASSGQGKTQYF. For the CDR3, the DNA is TGTGCCAGCAGTGGACAGGGAAAGACCCAGTACTTC.

The genes are TRBV28 and TRBJ1-5, with a possible D match to TRBD1 (5 bases). V was pared by 6 bases and J by 1 base, with 13 bases between. The CDR3 is 15 residues long. The germline gives CDR1 MDHEN, CDR2 SYDVKM. Here the CDR3 DNA reads TGTGCCAGCAGCCTAGGGGCCAGGAGCAATCAGCCCCAGCATTTT. Protein: CASSLGARSNQPQHF.

This clonotype was found a few times. V is TRBV19 and J is TRBJ1-6, with D perhaps TRBD1 (6 bases). The CDR3 runs 14 residues. Germline lookup yields CDR1 LNHDA and CDR2 SQIVND (reference sequence). The V end was cut by 3 bases, the J end by 6 bases, with 9 bases between. The CDR3 protein is CASSMGALNSPLHF. The CDR3 region has the DNA TGTGCCAGTAGTATGGGGGCGCTTAATTCACCCCTCCACTTT. The entire variable domain, with the rest obtained from reference TRBV19 and TRBJ1-6, is as follows: DGGITQSPKYLFRKEGQNVTLSCEQNLNHDAMYWYRQDPGQGLRLIYYSQIVNDFQKGDIAEGYSVSREKKESFPLTVTSAQKNPTAFYLCASSMGALNSPLHFGNGTRLTVT.

The rearrangement joins TRBV28 to TRBJ2-2, with 8 bases identical to TRBD1. V trimming: 8 bases; J trimming: 6 bases; junction bases outside the gene matches: 11. Germline V gene sequence: CDR1 MDHEN, CDR2 SYDVKM. The CDR3 totals 15 residues. CDR3 in amino acids: CASLDSRGLAGELFF. In DNA, the CDR3 is TGTGCCAGCCTCGATTCCAGGGGGCTGGCCGGGGAGCTGTTTTTT.

J is TRBJ1-1 and V is TRBV6-2 or TRBV6-3, with a tentative D call TRBD1 (5 bases). CDR1 is MNHEY and CDR2 is SVGEGT in the germline V gene. V dropped 6 bases and J dropped 0 bases, with 17 bases sitting between them. The CDR3 length is 16 residues. The CDR3 reads CASRGWTILMNTEAFF. The DNA of the CDR3 is TGTGCCAGCAGGGGATGGACAATATTAATGAACACTGAAGCTTTCTTT.

This clonotype was picked up a small number of times. Here the CDR3 reads CASSLVLGPQHF. DNA of the CDR3: TGTGCCAGCAGCCTAGTTCTGGGGCCCCAGCATTTT. The chain uses TRBV7-2 and TRBJ1-5; unclear D gene. The CDR3 sequence is 12 residues long. Trimming shortened V by 5 bases and J by 9 bases, and 11 bases separated the two germline ends. Per germline, CDR1 SGHTA and CDR2 FQGNSA.

The CDR3 loop reads CASSLPGLRTDTQYF. The CDR3 DNA is TGTGCCAGCAGCTTACCGGGTCTGCGCACAGATACGCAGTATTTT. The chain is built from TRBV7-9 and TRBJ2-3; D is ambiguous. There are 15 residues in the CDR3. Trimming shortened V by 2 bases and J by 1 base, and 10 bases separated the two germline ends. Germline CDR1 and CDR2: SEHNR and FQNEAQ (reference sequence).

The CDR3 loop is CASWGKLFF. CDR3 DNA: TGTGCCAGCTGGGGAAAACTGTTTTTT. The genes are TRBV7-8 and TRBJ1-4, with D hard to call. Germline V CDR1 and CDR2: SGHVS, FQNEAQ. The CDR3 is made up of 9 amino acids. Trimming left V 8 bases short and J 10 bases short, with 5 bases between.

The V call is TRBV15, the J call TRBJ1-2; D possibly corresponds to TRBD1 (5 bases). V was trimmed by 9 bases and J by 2 bases, leaving 25 bases between them. Germline CDR1 reads LNHNV; CDR2 reads YYDKDF (reference sequence). CDR3 length equals 17 residues. The DNA of the CDR3 is TGTGCCACGCTTAATCTCAGGGACCCGGGACCAAACTATGGCTACACCTTC. It specifies CATLNLRDPGPNYGYTF.

This rearrangement joins TRBV19 to TRBJ1-2; tentatively, D is TRBD1 (5 bases). Trimming took off 5 bases at V and 2 bases at J, with 9 bases between the two ends. Germline V lookup: CDR1 LNHDA, CDR2 SQIVND (reference sequence). The CDR3 runs 13 residues. DNA for the CDR3: TGTGCCAGTAGTGTAGGACAAAACTATGGCTACACCTTC. Translation: CASSVGQNYGYTF. Supplemented by reference TRBV19 and TRBJ1-2, the full variable domain reads DGGITQSPKYLFRKEGQNVTLSCEQNLNHDAMYWYRQDPGQGLRLIYYSQIVNDFQKGDIAEGYSVSREKKESFPLTVTSAQKNPTAFYLCASSVGQNYGYTFGSGTRLTVV.

This clonotype is labeled medium-sized. V is TRBV27 and J is TRBJ1-1, with D possibly TRBD1 on 5 matching bases. CDR3 length equals 13 residues. CDR1 and CDR2 from the germline V gene are MNHEY and SMNVEV (reference sequence). The V end lost 3 bases, the J end lost 3 bases, and 8 bases lay between the germline ends. CDR3 residues: CASSLSRDTEAFF. The CDR3 nucleotides read TGTGCCAGCAGTTTGTCCAGGGACACTGAAGCTTTCTTT.

The rearrangement links TRBV4-2 to TRBJ2-3; TRBD2 matches 13 bases. The length of the CDR3 is 16 residues. With 3 bases clipped from V and 1 base from J, the junction kept 1 base outside the gene matches. CDR1 and CDR2 (germline): LGHNA, YNFKEQ. The CDR3 DNA reads as TGTGCCAGCAGCCATACTAGCGGGAGGGGCACAGATACGCAGTATTTT. This codes for CASSHTSGRGTDTQYF.

The chain employs TRBV7-2 and TRBJ2-7; D is undetermined. CDR3 length equals 12 residues. The germline V and J ends were trimmed by 7 bases and 0 bases, with 7 bases remaining between them. Germline V CDR1 and CDR2: SGHTA, FQGNSA. The CDR3 loop reads CASTPGSYEQYF. In DNA, the CDR3 is TGTGCCAGCACCCCCGGCTCCTACGAGCAGTACTTC.

This clonotype was counted only a few times. CDR3 in amino acids: CASSEERGRGAFF. CDR3 sequence (DNA): TGTGCCAGCAGTGAAGAAAGGGGGCGAGGAGCTTTCTTT. The chain uses TRBV6-1 and TRBJ1-1; 7 bases map to TRBD1. The CDR3 has 13 amino acids. Trimming took 1 base from V and 10 from J; bases not matched to a gene: 6. Germline CDR1 is MNHNS and CDR2 is SASEGT.

The chain has TRBV10-1 and TRBJ2-5; weak D call: TRBD2 (6 bases). Trimming took off 1 base at V and 5 bases at J, with 8 bases between the two ends. The CDR3 contains 13 residues. Germline CDR1 is WNHNN and CDR2 is SYGVQD (reference sequence). The CDR3 DNA reads TGCGCCAGCAGTGAGTTCAGCGGGGAGACCCAGTACTTC. The encoded protein is CASSEFSGETQYF.